This TCR beta chain was found in a study of shared clonotypes between healthy human individuals. This clone was observed a handful of times. This CDR3 contains 17 residues. Germline V gene sequence: CDR1 SGHRS, CDR2 YFSETQ. V gave up 0 bases and J gave up 0 bases, with 14 bases separating them. The repertoire was sequenced with immunoSEQ multiplex PCR; TCRdb's copy has only in-frame clones and lacks some. The repertoire includes about 1.1 million clones, 70% to 85% of them detected once, and roughly 0.83% sits in the top ten. The receptor was derived from a man younger than 30 in good health. Some clones in this sample may be carry-over from other donors' samples. What was sequenced was memory CD4+ T cells from PBMCs. Described subset: CD45RA-negative fraction. V gene TRBV5-1 combines with J gene TRBJ2-3; no clear D gene. The CDR3 DNA reads as TGCGCCAGCAGCTTGGGGATGGCAGCTACTAGCACAGATACGCAGTATTTT. As protein: CASSLGMAATSTDTQYF.